This is a list of T cell receptor beta chains from one sample in a study of T-cell reconstitution after alpha-beta-depleted transplantation in children. TCRdb recomputed calls from the PCR reads with MiXCR, one row per CDR3 protein. This sample yields 500,000 to 600,000 distinct CDR3 sequences, of which about 18% are seen a single time; over 3% belongs to the top ten. The material sequenced was PBMCs from the stem cell graft donor, taken from the stem cell graft. These receptor sequences come from a human donor who donated a stem cell graft to a child with acute lymphoblastic leukemia. The CDR3 runs from the conserved cysteine through the conserved F or W. The D gene is left open where the match is weak. Clone size is not always given. Where it is, it says once, few, many or a class for expanded clones.

j_call,clone_size,v_call,d_call,cdr3_nt,cdr3_aa
TRBJ2-2,NA,TRBV6-1,NA,TGTGCCAGCAGAGCAAGCGGGACATTCACCGGGGAGCTGTTTTTT,CASRASGTFTGELFF
TRBJ2-7,NA,TRBV7-8,TRBD1,TGTGCCAGCAGCTTAGGAGGACAGGGAACCTACGAGCAGTACTTC,CASSLGGQGTYEQYF
TRBJ1-2,few,TRBV29-1,NA,TGCAGCGTTGAAGGGCTCTCCACGACTAGCTATGGCTACACCTTC,CSVEGLSTTSYGYTF
TRBJ1-6,NA,TRBV20-1,NA,TGCAGTGCTAGAGTGGCAGGGAATAATTCACCCCTCCACTTT,CSARVAGNNSPLHF
TRBJ2-5,many,TRBV5-8,NA,TGTGCCAGCAGCTTGGGAGCGGGCCAAGAGACCCAGTACTTC,CASSLGAGQETQYF
TRBJ1-4,NA,TRBV16,NA,TGTGCCAGCAGCCCAATGGAAGGGCCCTCGAATGAAAAACTGTTTTTT,CASSPMEGPSNEKLFF
TRBJ1-1,NA,TRBV6-2/TRBV6-3,TRBD1,TGTGCCAGCAGTTATAGTGCGACAGGGCGGGCTTTCTTT,CASSYSATGRAFF
TRBJ2-2,NA,TRBV27,TRBD1,TGTGCCAGCAGTCCCTTAAACTCGGGACAGGGTGGCACCGGGGAGCTGTTTTTT,CASSPLNSGQGGTGELFF
TRBJ2-7,NA,TRBV12-3/TRBV12-4,TRBD1,TGTGCCAGCAGTTTTCAAGGGACAGGGATCTCCTACGAGCAGTACTTC,CASSFQGTGISYEQYF
TRBJ2-5,NA,TRBV18,NA,TGTGCCAGCTCCCGCAACTTTCAAGAGACCCAGTACTTC,CASSRNFQETQYF
TRBJ2-1,few,TRBV7-9,NA,TGTGCCAGCAACTTAAGGGAAGGAGGATACAATGAGCAGTTCTTC,CASNLREGGYNEQFF
TRBJ1-2,few,TRBV4-1,NA,TGCGCCAGCACCGGACTAGGACCGAATGGCTACACCTTC,CASTGLGPNGYTF
TRBJ1-6,NA,TRBV20-1,TRBD1,TGCTGTGCTAGATCTCCGGGACAGGGGGCGAGGAATTCACCCCTCCACTTT,CCARSPGQGARNSPLHF
TRBJ1-1,few,TRBV11-1,TRBD1,TGTGCCAGCAGCAGAGGGACAGGGAGTGAAGCTTTCTTT,CASSRGTGSEAFF
TRBJ2-1,few,TRBV20-1,TRBD2,TGCAGTGCGAGCCTAGCGGGAGGGCTGAGGGAGCAGTTCTTC,CSASLAGGLREQFF
TRBJ1-4,few,TRBV28,TRBD1,TGTGCCAGCAGTTTACCCCAGACAGGGTCGGAAAAACTGTTTTTT,CASSLPQTGSEKLFF
TRBJ2-1,NA,TRBV19,NA,TGTGCCAGTAGTCCGACCGCCGGGAGATATGATGAGCAGTTCTTC,CASSPTAGRYDEQFF
TRBJ1-3,few,TRBV5-1,NA,TGCGCCAGCAGCCATGACGGATCATCTGGAAACACCATATATTTT,CASSHDGSSGNTIYF
TRBJ2-7,few,TRBV12-3/TRBV12-4,NA,TGTGCCAGCACCCCTGAGTGGTCCCTCTACGAGCAGTACTTC,CASTPEWSLYEQYF
TRBJ2-1,NA,TRBV29-1,NA,TGCAGCGTTAGCTATGAGCAGTTCTTC,CSVSYEQFF
TRBJ2-3,few,TRBV27,NA,TGTGCCAGCAGTTGGGGTCTGTCTAGCACAGATACGCAGTATTTT,CASSWGLSSTDTQYF
TRBJ2-2,few,TRBV4-2,NA,TGTGCCAGCAGCCACGTGACTAGGGACACCGGGGAGCTGTTTTTT,CASSHVTRDTGELFF
TRBJ2-3,few,TRBV5-1,NA,TGCGCCAGCAGGATGGGGTATGACCTGGATACGCAGTATTTT,CASRMGYDLDTQYF
TRBJ2-1,NA,TRBV20-1,NA,TGCAGTGCTAGGAAAAGTTTGGGGGGATCCTACAATGAGCAGTTCTTC,CSARKSLGGSYNEQFF
TRBJ2-7,NA,TRBV9,NA,TGTGCCAGCAGCGTTGGCTACAGGGAAGGCTACGAGCAGTACTTC,CASSVGYREGYEQYF
TRBJ2-1,NA,TRBV6-4,NA,TGTGCCAGCAGTGACGAGCCCAGGGGCTCCTACAATGAGCAGTTCTTC,CASSDEPRGSYNEQFF
TRBJ1-1,NA,TRBV12-3/TRBV12-4,NA,TGTGCCAGCAGGCGGCGGGGGGGAGACACTGAAGCTTTCTTT,CASRRRGGDTEAFF
TRBJ2-2,few,TRBV5-1,NA,TGCGCCAGCAGCCAGATTACAGGGAACTCCGGGGAGCTGTTTTTT,CASSQITGNSGELFF
TRBJ2-1,few,TRBV7-8,NA,TGTGCCAGCAGCTCATTGGGGGTCTCCTACAATGAGCAGTTCTTC,CASSSLGVSYNEQFF
TRBJ2-2,few,TRBV12-3/TRBV12-4,NA,TGTGCCAGCAGCCTCGAAAGGGTGGGCACCGGGGAGCTGTTTTTT,CASSLERVGTGELFF
TRBJ1-2,NA,TRBV19,NA,TGTGCCAGTAGTATGAAGGGTGACGGCTATGGCTACACCTTC,CASSMKGDGYGYTF
TRBJ1-5,NA,TRBV27,NA,TGTGCCAGCAGTCGGGCAGGTTGGGGCAATCAGCCCCAGCATTTT,CASSRAGWGNQPQHF
TRBJ2-5,NA,TRBV3-1,NA,TGTGCCAGCAGCCAAGTAGGGGCAGAGACCCAGTACTTC,CASSQVGAETQYF
TRBJ1-5,few,TRBV29-1,NA,TGCAGCGTTGCTGGGTACGGGGCCTCGGATCAGCCCCAGCATTTT,CSVAGYGASDQPQHF
TRBJ1-4,NA,TRBV2,TRBD1,TGTGCCAGCAGCGGGGACAGGGCGTCTAATGAAAAACTGTTTTTT,CASSGDRASNEKLFF
TRBJ2-4,few,TRBV7-9,NA,TGTGCCAGCAGCTTAGCTAGGAACAAAAACATTCAGTACTTC,CASSLARNKNIQYF
TRBJ1-5,many,TRBV7-9,NA,TGTGCCAGCAGCGGCCAGGACGGCCTTTATCAGCCCCAGCATTTT,CASSGQDGLYQPQHF
TRBJ2-2,few,TRBV2,TRBD2,TGTGCCAGCAGTGAAGCGCTTCTAGCGGGGCTGAACACCGGGGAGCTGTTTTTT,CASSEALLAGLNTGELFF
TRBJ1-5,few,TRBV12-3/TRBV12-4,TRBD1,TGTGCCAGCAGTTTGACAGGGGCGGTGTGGAGCAATCAGCCCCAGCATTTT,CASSLTGAVWSNQPQHF